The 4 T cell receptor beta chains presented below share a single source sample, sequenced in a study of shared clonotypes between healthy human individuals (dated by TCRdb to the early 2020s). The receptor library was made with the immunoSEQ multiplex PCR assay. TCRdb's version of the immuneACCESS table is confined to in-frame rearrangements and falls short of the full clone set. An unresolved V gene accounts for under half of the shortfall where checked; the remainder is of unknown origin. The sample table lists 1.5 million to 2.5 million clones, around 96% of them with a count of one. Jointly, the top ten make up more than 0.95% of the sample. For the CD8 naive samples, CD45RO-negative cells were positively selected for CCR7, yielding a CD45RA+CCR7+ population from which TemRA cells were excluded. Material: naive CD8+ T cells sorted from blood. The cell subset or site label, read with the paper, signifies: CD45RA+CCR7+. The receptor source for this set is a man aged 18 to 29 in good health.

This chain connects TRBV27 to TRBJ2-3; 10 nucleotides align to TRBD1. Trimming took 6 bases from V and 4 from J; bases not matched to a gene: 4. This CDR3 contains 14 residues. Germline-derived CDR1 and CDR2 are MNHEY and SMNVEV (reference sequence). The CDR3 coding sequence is TGTGCCAGCAGGCCGACAGGGGGCCCAGATACGCAGTATTTT. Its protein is CASRPTGGPDTQYF.

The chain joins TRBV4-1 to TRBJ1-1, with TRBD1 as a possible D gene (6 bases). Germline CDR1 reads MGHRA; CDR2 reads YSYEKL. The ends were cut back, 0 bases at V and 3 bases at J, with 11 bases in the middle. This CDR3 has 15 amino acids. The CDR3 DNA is TGCGCCAGCAGCCAAGAGACAGGAATAGACACTGAAGCTTTCTTT. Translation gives CASSQETGIDTEAFF.

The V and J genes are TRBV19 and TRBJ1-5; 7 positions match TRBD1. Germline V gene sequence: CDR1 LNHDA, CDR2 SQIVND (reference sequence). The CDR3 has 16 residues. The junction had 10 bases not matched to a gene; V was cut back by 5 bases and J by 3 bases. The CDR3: CASSPSGTAFNQPQHF. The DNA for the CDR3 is TGTGCCAGTAGTCCCTCCGGGACAGCCTTCAATCAGCCCCAGCATTTT.

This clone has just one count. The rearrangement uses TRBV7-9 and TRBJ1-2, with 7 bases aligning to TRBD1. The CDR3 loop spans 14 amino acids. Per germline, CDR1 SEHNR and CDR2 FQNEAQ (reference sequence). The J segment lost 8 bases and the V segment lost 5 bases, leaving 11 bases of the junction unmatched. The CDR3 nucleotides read TGTGCCAGCAGCGATAGCAGGGGGGTATGGGGCTACACCTTC. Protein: CASSDSRGVWGYTF. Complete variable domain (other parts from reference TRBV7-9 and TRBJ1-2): DTGVSQNPRHKITKRGQNVTFRCDPISEHNRLYWYRQTLGQGPEFLTYFQNEAQLEKSRLLSDRFSAERPKGSFSTLEIQRTEQGDSAMYLCASSDSRGVWGYTFGSGTRLTVV.